Detailed here is one TCR beta chain. Its antigen is undetermined. The data originate from a study of cytomegalovirus exposure and HLA in healthy donors. Study-level points and caveats: Most TCR beta V segments were productive about 90% or about 30% of the time in an earlier analysis. 164 TCR beta chains were listed as cytomegalovirus-associated. Most likely, a cluster of highly shared sequence variants arose as a sequencing artifact. A classifier reportedly called cytomegalovirus status with high sensitivity and specificity.

Use of 60 Vbeta and 13 Jbeta primers characterized the PCR. Some clones are missing from TCRdb's copy, which holds only in-frame ones; the method was immunoSEQ multiplex PCR. The table for this sample gives 85,000 to 90,000 clones. The germline V gene encodes CDR1 LGHNA and CDR2 YSLEER. This CDR3 contains 15 residues. Trimming pared 7 bases from V and 6 bases from J, leaving 18 bases between. The specimen sequenced was PBMCs. The TCR comes from a man aged 45-60 years in good health and CMV-seropositive. This sequence joins TRBV4-3 and TRBJ2-2, with D possibly TRBD1 on 6 matching bases. The CDR3 sequence: CASNPGQEVAGELFF. The CDR3 DNA sequence: TGCGCCAGCAACCCGGGACAAGAAGTGGCCGGGGAGCTGTTTTTT.